This T cell receptor beta chain came from a study of T cell changes during pregnancy in multiple sclerosis. Here immunoSEQ multiplex PCR was the method, and the copy in TCRdb shows in-frame clones only, minus some. The sample records around 66,000 clones, around nine tenths being singletons. Sequenced here: peripheral blood, sampled in the first trimester of pregnancy. The receptor's source is a female donor in good health, enrolled as a control in a pregnancy study.

Here the CDR3 reads CASSPWSGREQYF. CDR3 sequence (DNA): TGTGCCAGCAGTCCGTGGAGCGGGCGGGAGCAGTACTTC. V and J are TRBV28 and TRBJ2-7, with D tentatively TRBD2 (6 bases). Trimming pared 5 bases from V and 7 bases from J, leaving 15 bases between. Germline-derived CDR1 and CDR2 are MDHEN and SYDVKM. The CDR3 covers 13 residues.